This T cell receptor beta chain was captured by sequencing in a study of cytomegalovirus exposure and HLA in healthy donors. Findings and caveats of the study: Later work showed greater clonal expansion in HLA-associated TCR beta chains than in equally common others.

Worth noting for this clone: The antigen is unknown.

PCR was performed using 60 Vbeta and 13 Jbeta primers. Generated by immunoSEQ multiplex PCR, the TCRdb table keeps only in-frame clones and is missing some. The data contain about 200,000 clones, about 83% of them singletons. Germline-derived CDR1 and CDR2 are SGHDT and YYEEEE. The CDR3 consists of 16 residues. Trimming at V came to 4 bases and at J to 1 base, leaving 10 bases not matched to a gene. Specimen: PBMCs. The TCR comes from a man aged 35-49 years in good health and CMV-seronegative. This chain connects TRBV5-6 to TRBJ1-2; 7 positions match TRBD1. The CDR3: CASSALRTGDNYGYTF. CDR3 DNA: TGTGCCAGCAGCGCCCTGAGGACAGGAGATAACTATGGCTACACCTTC. The full variable domain, with the rest looked up from reference TRBV5-6 and TRBJ1-2, is DAGVTQSPTHLIKTRGQQVTLRCSPKSGHDTVSWYQQALGQGPQFIFQYYEEEERQRGNFPDRFSGHQFPNYSSELNVNALLLGDSALYLCASSALRTGDNYGYTFGSGTRLTVV.